The 13 T cell receptor beta chains below come from one sample, sequenced in a study of a mutant IDH1 vaccine in newly diagnosed glioma. Sequencing used immunoSEQ multiplex PCR; TCRdb keeps in-frame clones, though not all of them. Found here are 95,000 to 100,000 clones, 70% to 90% of them singletons; the top ten hold less than 0.65%. Specified time point: baseline, week 1 (first vaccination visit). Treatment specified: pre-vaccination baseline after standard-of-care therapy. This sample comprised PBMCs, obtained from a glioma patient treated with radiotherapy, temozolomide or both. Receptor source: a woman aged 45-60 years with glioma.

This chain uses TRBV5-4 with TRBJ2-5, with 9 bases matching TRBD2. The CDR3 sequence is 15 residues long. In germline, CDR1 is SGHNT, CDR2 YYREEE (reference sequence). Germline trimming cut 6 bases from V and 5 bases from J; bases unmatched to any gene: 11. CDR3 sequence (DNA): TGTGCCAGCAACCCAACGGCGGGAGGGCCTGAGACCCAGTACTTC. Translating it yields CASNPTAGGPETQYF.

As for this clone: The same CDR3 is also encoded by other DNA sequences in this sample. The genes are TRBV28 and TRBJ2-1; perhaps TRBD2 as D (6 bases). The CDR3 is 14 amino acids. Germline V gene sequence: CDR1 MDHEN, CDR2 SYDVKM. Deletions cut 7 bases from V and 3 bases from J, with 13 bases between. DNA for the CDR3: TGTGCCAGCAATAGGGAGGTGAACTACAATGAGCAGTTCTTC. Encoded protein: CASNREVNYNEQFF.

In its sample, this clone was seen a few times. V usage is TRBV4-1 and J usage is TRBJ1-5; no reliable D call. The V and J ends lost 3 bases and 3 bases respectively, with 12 bases between them. The germline V gene has CDR1 MGHRA and CDR2 YSYEKL. The CDR3 totals 15 residues. CDR3 DNA: TGCGCCAGCAGCCACTCGGACGGCTACAATCAGCCCCAGCATTTT. Its protein product is CASSHSDGYNQPQHF.

The chain uses TRBV4-1 and TRBJ2-7; 12 nucleotides match TRBD1. V shed 8 bases, J shed 6 bases, and the junction held 2 bases outside the gene matches. Per germline, CDR1 MGHRA and CDR2 YSYEKL. CDR3 length: 12 residues. The CDR3 reads CASRDRGPEQYF. CDR3 sequence (DNA): TGCGCCAGCCGGGACAGGGGGCCCGAGCAGTACTTC.

The chain joins TRBV30 to TRBJ2-1; no clear D. Germline CDR1 is GTSNPN and CDR2 is SVGIG (reference sequence). CDR3 length equals 12 residues. The germline V and J ends were trimmed by 0 bases and 3 bases, with 3 bases remaining between them. The CDR3 spells CAWSVYYNEQFF. Written as DNA, the CDR3 is TGTGCCTGGAGTGTCTACTACAATGAGCAGTTCTTC.

The J gene is TRBJ1-5, the V gene TRBV7-9; the D gene is possibly TRBD1 (5 bases). The CDR3 sequence is 17 residues long. V gave up 5 bases and J gave up 1 base, with 18 bases separating them. Germline V gene sequence: CDR1 SEHNR, CDR2 FQNEAQ (reference sequence). The CDR3 sequence is CASSAPTGTGSNQPQHF. The CDR3 nucleotides are TGTGCCAGCAGCGCGCCTACGGGGACGGGGAGCAATCAGCCCCAGCATTTT. Complete variable domain (other parts from reference TRBV7-9 and TRBJ1-5): DTGVSQNPRHKITKRGQNVTFRCDPISEHNRLYWYRQTLGQGPEFLTYFQNEAQLEKSRLLSDRFSAERPKGSFSTLEIQRTEQGDSAMYLCASSAPTGTGSNQPQHFGDGTRLSIL.

DNA for the CDR3: TGTGCCAGTAGTCCCGGACAGGGGCGATACAATGAGCAGTTCTTC. Translating it yields CASSPGQGRYNEQFF. The chain is built from TRBV19 and TRBJ2-1; 9 nucleotides line up with TRBD1. The CDR3 is 15 residues long. Germline CDR1 reads LNHDA; CDR2 reads SQIVND (reference sequence). V trimming: 5 bases; J trimming: 4 bases; junction bases outside the gene matches: 6.

This clone has only one observation. CDR3 sequence: CASSVAVAGEVGEQYF. The DNA for the CDR3 is TGTGCCAGCAGCGTAGCGGTAGCGGGAGAGGTAGGCGAGCAGTACTTC. The chain carries TRBV9 and TRBJ2-7; 9 positions match TRBD2. The CDR3 runs 16 residues. Per the germline V gene, CDR1 is SGDLS and CDR2 is YYNGEE. The trim removed 0 bases at V and 6 bases at J, leaving 10 bases unmatched.

The chain links TRBV6-1 to TRBJ1-6, with a possible D match to TRBD1 (5 bases). The CDR3 has 14 amino acids. CDR1 MNHNS and CDR2 SASEGT come from the germline V gene. V lost 4 bases and J 7 bases, leaving 11 bases between the germline ends. The CDR3 protein is CASSGGSKNSPLHF. The DNA for the CDR3 is TGTGCCAGCAGTGGGGGGAGCAAAAATTCACCCCTCCACTTT.

This clone is a singleton in its sample. The V call is TRBV7-3, the J call TRBJ2-3; D gene unclear. The CDR3 contains 12 residues. V was shortened by 4 bases and J by 7 bases, with 9 bases between the two germline ends. Germline lookup yields CDR1 SGHTA and CDR2 FQGTGA. Written as DNA, the CDR3 is TGTGCCAGCAGCTCCAACGGTAATACGCAGTATTTT. It specifies CASSSNGNTQYF.

The CDR3 region has the DNA TGCGCCAGCAGCTTGGCCTTCCTACGGGAGACCCAGTACTTC. Translated, it gives CASSLAFLRETQYF. This chain joins TRBV5-1 and TRBJ2-5, with D unclear. The germline V gene has CDR1 SGHRS and CDR2 YFSETQ. V shed 0 bases and J shed 5 bases, with 11 bases lying between them. CDR3 size: 14 residues.

The chain is built from TRBV6-1 and TRBJ1-3; D gene unclear. The ends were cut back, 0 bases at V and 0 bases at J, with 6 bases in the middle. The CDR3 consists of 15 residues. Looked up from germline, CDR1 is MNHNS and CDR2 is SASEGT. The DNA for the CDR3 is TGTGCCAGCAGTGAAGCGGGCCACTCTGGAAACACCATATATTTT. Protein sequence: CASSEAGHSGNTIYF.

J is TRBJ2-7 and V is TRBV7-3; D possibly corresponds to TRBD1 (7 bases). This CDR3 spans 14 amino acids. V lost 5 bases to trimming and J lost 1 base, with 12 bases between them. The germline V gene has CDR1 SGHTA and CDR2 FQGTGA. CDR3 bases: TGTGCCAGCAGCCAGACAGGGAGGTCCTACGAGCAGTACTTC. Translating gives CASSQTGRSYEQYF.